This TCR beta chain was documented in a study of T-cell reconstitution after alpha-beta-depleted transplantation in children. General observations from the study: Newly generated T cells supplied most T-cell counts and diversity one year post-transplant. TCRbeta diversity was high at day 60 in some patients (a result of surviving recipient T cells and thymic progenitors). About two months after transplant, alpha-beta T cells reportedly came from several hundred expanded graft clones.

Unique molecular identifiers were used in preparing the TCRbeta library. TCRdb used MiXCR to reprocess the PCR reads, holding one entry per CDR3 protein. The repertoire consists of hundreds of thousands of distinct CDR3 sequences, with about 17% occurring once and the leading ten covering around 28%. As to this clonotype: Its cognate antigen is unknown. Sequence at one end of the junction differs from germline and may be a read error.

The sequencing here drew on PBMCs, mostly from graft donor cells, taken 360 days after TCRalphabeta/CD19-depleted stem cell transplant. The receptor was isolated from a boy under two years old who had a stem cell transplant for Wiskott-Aldrich syndrome, so the T cells may come from the graft donor.

The CDR3 spells CASSPPSSEQYF. CDR3 bases: TGTGCCAGCAGCCCGCCATCCTCCGAGCAGTACTTC. The chain recombines TRBV7-9 with TRBJ2-7; D unclear. CDR1 is SEHNR, CDR2 FQNEAQ, per germline (reference sequence). The CDR3 has 12 amino acids.